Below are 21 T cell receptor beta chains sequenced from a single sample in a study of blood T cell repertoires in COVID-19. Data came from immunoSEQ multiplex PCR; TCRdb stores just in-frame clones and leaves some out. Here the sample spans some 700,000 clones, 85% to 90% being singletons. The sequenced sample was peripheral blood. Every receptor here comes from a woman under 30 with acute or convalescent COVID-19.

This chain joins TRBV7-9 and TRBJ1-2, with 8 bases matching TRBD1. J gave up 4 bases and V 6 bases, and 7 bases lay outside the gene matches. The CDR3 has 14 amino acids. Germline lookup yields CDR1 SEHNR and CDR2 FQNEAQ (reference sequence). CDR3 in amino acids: CASSQAGGGYGYTF. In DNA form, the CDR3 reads TGTGCCAGCAGTCAGGCAGGGGGCGGCTATGGCTACACCTTC.

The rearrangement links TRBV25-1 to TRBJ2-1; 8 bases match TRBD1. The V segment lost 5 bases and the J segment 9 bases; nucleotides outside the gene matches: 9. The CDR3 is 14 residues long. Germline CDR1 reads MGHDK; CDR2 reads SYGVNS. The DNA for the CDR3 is TGTGCCAGCAGTTCCGACAGGGGAAATGGTGAGCAGTTCTTC. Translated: CASSSDRGNGEQFF.

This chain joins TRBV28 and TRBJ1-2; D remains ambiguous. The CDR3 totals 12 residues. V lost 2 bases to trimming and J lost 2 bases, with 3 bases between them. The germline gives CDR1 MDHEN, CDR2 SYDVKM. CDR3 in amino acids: CASSLGNYGYTF. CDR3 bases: TGTGCCAGCAGTTTAGGCAACTATGGCTACACCTTC.

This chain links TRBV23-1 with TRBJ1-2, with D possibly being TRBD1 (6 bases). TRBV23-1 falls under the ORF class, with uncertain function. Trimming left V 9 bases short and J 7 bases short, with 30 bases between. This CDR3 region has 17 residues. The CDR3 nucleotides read TGCGCCAGTCGTCCCGCTTGGACAGTCTTTCATCGTTGTGGCTACACCTTC. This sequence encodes CASRPAWTVFHRCGYTF.

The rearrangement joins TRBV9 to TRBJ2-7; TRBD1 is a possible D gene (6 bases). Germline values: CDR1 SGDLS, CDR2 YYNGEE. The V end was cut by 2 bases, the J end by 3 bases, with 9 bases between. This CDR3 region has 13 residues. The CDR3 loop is CASSVGQNYEQYF. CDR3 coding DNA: TGTGCCAGCAGCGTCGGACAGAACTACGAGCAGTACTTC.

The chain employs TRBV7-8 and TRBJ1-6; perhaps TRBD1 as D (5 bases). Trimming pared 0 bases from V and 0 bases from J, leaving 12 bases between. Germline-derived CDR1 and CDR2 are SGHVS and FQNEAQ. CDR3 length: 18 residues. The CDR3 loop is CASSLAGGWSSYNSPLHF. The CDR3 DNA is TGTGCCAGCAGCTTAGCGGGGGGGTGGAGCTCCTATAATTCACCCCTCCACTTT.

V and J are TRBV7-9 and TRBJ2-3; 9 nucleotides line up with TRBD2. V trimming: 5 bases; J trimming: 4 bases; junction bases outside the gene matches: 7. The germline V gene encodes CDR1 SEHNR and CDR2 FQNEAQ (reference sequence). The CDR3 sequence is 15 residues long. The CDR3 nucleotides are TGTGCCAGCAGCCTCGCGGGGGGGCGGGCAGATACGCAGTATTTT. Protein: CASSLAGGRADTQYF.

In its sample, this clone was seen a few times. This chain's CDR3 is CASSAGTDYNEQFF. The CDR3 region has the DNA TGTGCCAGTAGTGCCGGGACAGATTACAATGAGCAGTTCTTC. J is TRBJ2-1 and V is TRBV19; 7 nucleotides align to TRBD1. This CDR3 has 14 residues. J gave up 4 bases and V 5 bases, and 5 bases lay outside the gene matches. Germline loops: CDR1 LNHDA, CDR2 SQIVND (reference sequence).

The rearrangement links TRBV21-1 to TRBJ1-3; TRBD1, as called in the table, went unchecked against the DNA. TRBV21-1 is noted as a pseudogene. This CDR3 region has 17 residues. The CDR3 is CASSKAHTGDSGNTIYF. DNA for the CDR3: TGTGCCAGCAGCAAAGCGCACACAGGAGACTCTGGAAACACCATATATTTT.

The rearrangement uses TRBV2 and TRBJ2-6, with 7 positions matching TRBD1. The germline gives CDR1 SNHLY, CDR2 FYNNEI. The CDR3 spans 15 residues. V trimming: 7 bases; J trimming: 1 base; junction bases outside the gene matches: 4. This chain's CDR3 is CASTWTGSGANVLTF. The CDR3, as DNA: TGTGCCAGCACCTGGACAGGTTCTGGGGCCAACGTCCTGACTTTC. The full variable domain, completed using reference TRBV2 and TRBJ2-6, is EPEVTQTPSHQVTQMGQEVILRCVPISNHLYFYWYRQILGQKVEFLVSFYNNEISEKSEIFDDQFSVERPDGSNFTLKIRSTKLEDSAMYFCASTWTGSGANVLTFGAGSRLTVL.

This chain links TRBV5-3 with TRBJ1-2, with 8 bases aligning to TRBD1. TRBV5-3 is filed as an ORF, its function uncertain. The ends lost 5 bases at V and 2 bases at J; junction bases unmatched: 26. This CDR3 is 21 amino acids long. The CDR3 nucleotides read TGTGCCAGAAGACTAAAGAGGGGGCGGACAGGGACAACCGTCCTAAACTATGGCTACACCTTC. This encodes CARRLKRGRTGTTVLNYGYTF.

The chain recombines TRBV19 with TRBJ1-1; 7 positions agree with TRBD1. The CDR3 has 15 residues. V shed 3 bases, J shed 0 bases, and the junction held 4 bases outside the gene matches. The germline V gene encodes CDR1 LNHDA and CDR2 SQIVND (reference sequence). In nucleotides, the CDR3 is TGTGCCAGTAGTATCCGACAGGGATTGAACACTGAAGCTTTCTTT. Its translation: CASSIRQGLNTEAFF. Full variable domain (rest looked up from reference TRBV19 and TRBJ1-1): DGGITQSPKYLFRKEGQNVTLSCEQNLNHDAMYWYRQDPGQGLRLIYYSQIVNDFQKGDIAEGYSVSREKKESFPLTVTSAQKNPTAFYLCASSIRQGLNTEAFFGQGTRLTVV.

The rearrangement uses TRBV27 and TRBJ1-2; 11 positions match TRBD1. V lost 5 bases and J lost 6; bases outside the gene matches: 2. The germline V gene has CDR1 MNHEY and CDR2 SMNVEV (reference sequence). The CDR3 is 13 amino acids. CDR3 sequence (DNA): TGTGCCAGCAGTCGGGACAGGGGGGATGGCTACACCTTC. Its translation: CASSRDRGDGYTF.

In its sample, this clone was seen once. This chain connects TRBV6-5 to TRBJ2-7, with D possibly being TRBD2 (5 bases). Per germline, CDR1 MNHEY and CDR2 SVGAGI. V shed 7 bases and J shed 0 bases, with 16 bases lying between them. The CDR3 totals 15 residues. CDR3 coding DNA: TGTGCCAGCACCCCCGGACTCGCCAGCTCCTACGAGCAGTACTTC. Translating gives CASTPGLASSYEQYF.

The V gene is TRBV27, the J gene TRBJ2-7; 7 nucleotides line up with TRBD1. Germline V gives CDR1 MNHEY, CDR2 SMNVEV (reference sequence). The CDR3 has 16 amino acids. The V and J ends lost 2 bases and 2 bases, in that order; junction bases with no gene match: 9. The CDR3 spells CASSLEGTGQTYEQYF. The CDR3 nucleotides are TGTGCCAGCAGTTTAGAGGGGACGGGACAGACCTACGAGCAGTACTTC.

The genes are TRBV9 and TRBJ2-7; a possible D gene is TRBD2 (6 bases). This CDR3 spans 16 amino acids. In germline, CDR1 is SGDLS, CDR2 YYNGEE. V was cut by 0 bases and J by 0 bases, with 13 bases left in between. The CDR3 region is CASSVGAAGSSYEQYF. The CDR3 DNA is TGTGCCAGCAGCGTAGGTGCTGCGGGGAGCTCCTACGAGCAGTACTTC.

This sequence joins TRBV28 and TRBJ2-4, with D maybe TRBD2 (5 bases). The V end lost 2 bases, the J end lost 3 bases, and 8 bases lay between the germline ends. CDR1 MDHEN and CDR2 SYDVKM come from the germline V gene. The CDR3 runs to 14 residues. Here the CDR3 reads CASSLSEGKNIQYF. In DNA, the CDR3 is TGTGCCAGCAGTTTAAGTGAGGGCAAAAACATTCAGTACTTC.

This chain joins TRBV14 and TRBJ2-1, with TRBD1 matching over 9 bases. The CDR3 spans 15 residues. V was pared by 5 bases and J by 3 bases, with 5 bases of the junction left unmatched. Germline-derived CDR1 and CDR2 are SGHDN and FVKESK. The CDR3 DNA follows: TGTGCCAGCAGCGGCGACAGGGGGTTCTACAATGAGCAGTTCTTC. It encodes CASSGDRGFYNEQFF.

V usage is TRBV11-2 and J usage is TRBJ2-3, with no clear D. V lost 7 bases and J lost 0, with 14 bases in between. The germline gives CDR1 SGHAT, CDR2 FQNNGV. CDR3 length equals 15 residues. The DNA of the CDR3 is TGTGCCAGCACCCCCCGCGCGGTTAGCACAGATACGCAGTATTTT. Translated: CASTPRAVSTDTQYF.

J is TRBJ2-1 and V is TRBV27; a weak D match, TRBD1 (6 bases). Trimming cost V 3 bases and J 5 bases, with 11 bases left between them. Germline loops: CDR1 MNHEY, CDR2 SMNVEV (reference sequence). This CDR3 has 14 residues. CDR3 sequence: CASSFGTPDNEQFF. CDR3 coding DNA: TGTGCCAGCAGTTTCGGGACACCCGACAATGAGCAGTTCTTC.

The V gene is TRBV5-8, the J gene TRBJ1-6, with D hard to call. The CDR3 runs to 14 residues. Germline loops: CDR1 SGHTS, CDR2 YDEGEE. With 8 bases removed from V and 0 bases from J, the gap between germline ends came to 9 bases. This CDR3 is CASARSSYNSPLHF. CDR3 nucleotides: TGTGCCAGTGCTAGGAGCTCCTATAATTCACCCCTCCACTTT.